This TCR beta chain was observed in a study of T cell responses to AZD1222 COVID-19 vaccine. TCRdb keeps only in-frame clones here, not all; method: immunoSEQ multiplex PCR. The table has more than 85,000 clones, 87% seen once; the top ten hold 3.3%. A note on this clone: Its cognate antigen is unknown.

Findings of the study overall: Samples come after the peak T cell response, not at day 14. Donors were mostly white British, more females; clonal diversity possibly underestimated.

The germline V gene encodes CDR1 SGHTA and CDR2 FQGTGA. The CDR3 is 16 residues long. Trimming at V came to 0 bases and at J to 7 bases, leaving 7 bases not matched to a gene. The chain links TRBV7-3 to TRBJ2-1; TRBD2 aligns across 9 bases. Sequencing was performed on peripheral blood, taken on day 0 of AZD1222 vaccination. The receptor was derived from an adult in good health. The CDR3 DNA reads TGTGCCAGCAGCTTAACGACAAGCGGGGGGTGGAATGAGCAGTTCTTC. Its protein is CASSLTTSGGWNEQFF.